Each of the 32 T cell receptor beta chains below was sequenced from the same sample in a study of siplizumab effects on memory and regulatory T cells. Profiling relied on immunoSEQ multiplex PCR, and the TCRdb table lists in-frame clones only, not all of them. This sample has fewer than 45,000 clones, with more than 80% found just once. Sequenced material: naive CD4+ T cells sorted from blood. The receptors derive from a human donor in good health.

The rearrangement joins TRBV6-5 to TRBJ1-1; D gene ambiguous. Germline CDR1 is MNHEY and CDR2 is SVGAGI. V lost 6 bases and J lost 4, with 12 bases in between. The CDR3 totals 13 residues. The CDR3 coding sequence is TGTGCCAGCAGGGCTTCAGCAATCACTGAAGCTTTCTTT. Translated, it gives CASRASAITEAFF.

The chain uses TRBV7-2 and TRBJ2-1; 12 bases are a match to TRBD2. With 1 base clipped from V and 6 bases from J, the junction kept 1 base outside the gene matches. Germline CDR1 SGHTA, CDR2 FQGNSA. The CDR3 length is 15 residues. CDR3 residues: CASSLVLAGGNEQFF. The CDR3 bases are TGTGCCAGCAGCTTAGTACTAGCGGGAGGCAATGAGCAGTTCTTC.

The genes are TRBV18 and TRBJ1-1; D is perhaps TRBD1 (5 bases). This CDR3 contains 13 residues. Germline V gene sequence: CDR1 KGHSH, CDR2 LQKENI. V was shortened by 5 bases and J by 1 base, with 8 bases between the two germline ends. CDR3: CASSTDRNTEAFF. In nucleotides, the CDR3 is TGTGCCAGCTCAACAGACAGGAACACTGAAGCTTTCTTT.

This chain connects TRBV5-1 to TRBJ2-3, with 10 nucleotides matching TRBD2. V shed 0 bases, J shed 4 bases, and the junction held 17 bases outside the gene matches. The CDR3 is 20 amino acids. Germline lookup yields CDR1 SGHRS and CDR2 YFSETQ. This CDR3 reads CASSLVPLSRVAGGSDTQYF. The DNA for the CDR3 is TGCGCCAGCAGCTTGGTCCCGCTATCTCGGGTAGCGGGGGGCTCAGATACGCAGTATTTT. Together with reference TRBV5-1 and TRBJ2-3, the CDR3 gives the full variable domain: KAGVTQTPRYLIKTRGQQVTLSCSPISGHRSVSWYQQTPGQGLQFLFEYFSETQRNKGNFPGRFSGRQFSNSRSEMNVSTLELGDSALYLCASSLVPLSRVAGGSDTQYFGPGTRLTVL.

The chain is built from TRBV7-2 and TRBJ1-2, with unresolved D. The ends were cut back, 1 base at V and 2 bases at J, with 8 bases in the middle. Per the germline V gene, CDR1 is SGHTA and CDR2 is FQGNSA. CDR3 length equals 14 residues. The CDR3 protein is CASSLVARNYGYTF. The CDR3 DNA sequence: TGTGCCAGCAGCTTAGTAGCCAGGAACTATGGCTACACCTTC.

This chain connects TRBV11-2 to TRBJ1-5; D unclear. The CDR3 sequence is 13 residues long. Germline lookup yields CDR1 SGHAT and CDR2 FQNNGV. Between the trimmed V and J ends, which lost 2 bases and 2 bases, there was a span of 4 bases. The CDR3 sequence: CASSLTGNQPQHF. DNA for the CDR3: TGTGCCAGCAGCTTAACAGGCAATCAGCCCCAGCATTTT.

This chain uses TRBV5-1 with TRBJ1-3, with D uncertain. V shed 5 bases and J shed 0 bases, with 9 bases lying between them. Looked up from germline, CDR1 is SGHRS and CDR2 is YFSETQ. The CDR3 runs 14 residues. CDR3 DNA sequence: TGCGCCAGCAGTTATGAATCCTCTGGAAACACCATATATTTT. As protein: CASSYESSGNTIYF.

The V gene is TRBV19, the J gene TRBJ2-1; D is uncertain. The V end was cut by 5 bases, the J end by 8 bases, with 13 bases between. The CDR3 contains 13 residues. In germline, CDR1 is LNHDA, CDR2 SQIVND (reference sequence). The CDR3 spells CASSFTPVHEQFF. The DNA for the CDR3 is TGTGCCAGTAGTTTTACACCCGTCCATGAGCAGTTCTTC.

The J gene is TRBJ2-3, the V gene TRBV6-4; D is perhaps TRBD2 (6 bases). Per germline, CDR1 MRHNA and CDR2 SNTAGT. V lost 6 bases, J lost 1 base, and 8 bases lay in between. The CDR3 has 13 amino acids. CDR3 amino acids: CASRREGTDTQYF. CDR3 nucleotides: TGTGCCAGCAGGAGGGAGGGCACAGATACGCAGTATTTT.

V gene TRBV5-1 combines with J gene TRBJ1-2, with TRBD1 matching over 7 bases. J gave up 6 bases and V 4 bases, and 6 bases lay outside the gene matches. Germline CDR1 SGHRS, CDR2 YFSETQ. The CDR3 is 13 amino acids. Here the CDR3 reads CASSPGQLDGYTF. As DNA, the CDR3 is TGCGCCAGCAGCCCGGGACAGCTCGATGGCTACACCTTC.

This sequence joins TRBV5-5 and TRBJ1-1; 7 positions match TRBD1. This CDR3 region has 14 residues. The V segment lost 3 bases and the J segment 1 base; nucleotides outside the gene matches: 3. Germline V CDR1 and CDR2: SGHKS, YYEKEE (reference sequence). CDR3 protein: CASSWGQPNTEAFF. The CDR3 bases are TGTGCCAGCAGCTGGGGACAGCCGAACACTGAAGCTTTCTTT.

This chain uses TRBV6-5 with TRBJ1-1; no clear D gene. Germline V gene sequence: CDR1 MNHEY, CDR2 SVGAGI. Trimming left V 0 bases short and J 1 base short, with 6 bases between. This CDR3 comprises 14 residues. DNA for the CDR3: TGTGCCAGCAGTTACTCTGAGACGAACACTGAAGCTTTCTTT. Translating gives CASSYSETNTEAFF.

About this clone itself: Compared with germline, one end of the junction differs, possibly owing to a read error. The chain combines TRBV7-9 with TRBJ1-2; D is perhaps TRBD1 (5 bases). Per the germline V gene, CDR1 is SEHNR and CDR2 is FQNEAQ (reference sequence). This CDR3 has 13 amino acids. Here the CDR3 DNA reads TGTGCCAGCAGCACCAACAGGAACTCTGGCTACACCTTC. Its translation is CASSTNRNSGYTF.

The J gene is TRBJ2-3, the V gene TRBV5-4, with 9 bases aligning to TRBD2. Germline loops: CDR1 SGHNT, CDR2 YYREEE (reference sequence). The trim removed 0 bases at V and 1 base at J, leaving 6 bases unmatched. The CDR3 is 17 residues long. CDR3 coding DNA: TGTGCCAGCAGCTTGGTAAAACTAGCGGGCCGCACAGATACGCAGTATTTT. It yields the protein CASSLVKLAGRTDTQYF.

V is TRBV6-5 and J is TRBJ2-5; D is unclear. The DNA end is a closer match to TRBJ2-7, so the J assignment may be wrong. The CDR3 loop spans 11 amino acids. Germline CDR1 is MNHEY and CDR2 is SVGAGI. The CDR3 region is CASTGWDEQYF. Here the CDR3 DNA reads TGTGCCAGCACTGGGTGGGACGAGCAGTACTTC.

Only a few counts were recorded for this clone. The chain uses TRBV12-5 and TRBJ1-3; D is uncertain. Trimming cost V 1 base and J 4 bases, with 8 bases left between them. CDR1 is LGHNT and CDR2 is FRNRAP in the germline V gene. This CDR3 comprises 14 residues. Written as DNA, the CDR3 is TGTGCTAGTGGTTTGGACAGTCTCGGAAACACCATATATTTT. Its protein is CASGLDSLGNTIYF.

This sequence joins TRBV29-1 and TRBJ1-1; D gene ambiguous. Germline assignment: CDR1 SQVTM and CDR2 ANQGSEA. The V and J ends lost 2 bases and 1 base respectively, with 8 bases between them. There are 13 residues in the CDR3. The CDR3 DNA is TGCAGCGTTGAATCGCAGCCGAACACTGAAGCTTTCTTT. It is translated as CSVESQPNTEAFF. The full variable domain, with the rest looked up from reference TRBV29-1 and TRBJ1-1, is SAVISQKPSRDICQRGTSLTIQCQVDSQVTMMFWYRQQPGQSLTLIATANQGSEATYESGFVIDKFPISRPNLTFSTLTVSNMSPEDSSIYLCSVESQPNTEAFFGQGTRLTVV.

The rearrangement joins TRBV6-5 to TRBJ2-7; 9 nucleotides line up with TRBD2. The germline V gene has CDR1 MNHEY and CDR2 SVGAGI. V trimming: 0 bases; J trimming: 3 bases; junction bases outside the gene matches: 3. The CDR3 covers 15 residues. As DNA, the CDR3 is TGTGCCAGCAGTTACTCTCTAGCGGGGAGCTACGAGCAGTACTTC. This translates into CASSYSLAGSYEQYF.

The rearrangement uses TRBV19 and TRBJ2-7; D tentatively fits TRBD1 or TRBD2 (5 bases each). Germline CDR1 and CDR2: LNHDA and SQIVND (reference sequence). Trimming cost V 0 bases and J 7 bases, with 16 bases left between them. This CDR3 contains 15 residues. The CDR3, as DNA: TGTGCCAGTAGTATAGAGCATTCCGGGACCGCTGAGCAGTACTTC. Protein: CASSIEHSGTAEQYF.

The chain carries TRBV7-9 and TRBJ1-1; D might be TRBD1 (5 bases). The CDR3 consists of 15 residues. In germline, CDR1 is SEHNR, CDR2 FQNEAQ (reference sequence). V shed 4 bases and J shed 1 base, with 13 bases lying between them. The chain's CDR3 is CASSSRSGANTEAFF. The CDR3 coding sequence is TGTGCCAGCAGCTCCCGCTCCGGGGCGAACACTGAAGCTTTCTTT.

This chain links TRBV29-1 with TRBJ1-2; D is unclear. Looked up from germline, CDR1 is SQVTM and CDR2 is ANQGSEA. The CDR3 sequence is 12 residues long. V was pared by 6 bases and J by 1 base, with 9 bases between. The DNA for the CDR3 is TGCAGCGTAAGGGAGGATAACTATGGCTACACCTTC. Translated, it gives CSVREDNYGYTF.

The rearrangement links TRBV6-6 to TRBJ1-1, with a possible D match to TRBD1 (6 bases). This CDR3 spans 15 amino acids. V dropped 4 bases and J dropped 0 bases, with 12 bases sitting between them. CDR1 and CDR2 from the germline V gene are MNHNY and SVGAGI (reference sequence). The CDR3 loop reads CASSSPGQLNTEAFF. The CDR3 coding sequence is TGTGCCAGCAGTTCTCCGGGACAATTGAACACTGAAGCTTTCTTT.

The CDR3 bases are TGCGCCAGCCGGCCCCAACAGGGGAGGACTGAAGCTTTCTTT. It encodes CASRPQQGRTEAFF. The chain joins TRBV5-1 to TRBJ1-1; 7 bases match TRBD1. CDR3 size: 14 residues. Trimming removed 7 bases from V and 5 bases from J; junction bases left unmatched: 11. Germline values: CDR1 SGHRS, CDR2 YFSETQ.

The chain is built from TRBV12-5 and TRBJ2-2; unclear D gene. The length of the CDR3 is 13 residues. Trimming shortened V by 9 bases and J by 5 bases, and 13 bases separated the two germline ends. Germline assignment: CDR1 LGHNT and CDR2 FRNRAP. The CDR3 is CASRPLRTGELFF. CDR3 sequence (DNA): TGTGCTAGCAGACCCTTGAGAACCGGGGAGCTGTTTTTT.

V is TRBV9 and J is TRBJ2-7, with 8 bases lining up with TRBD2. Per the germline V gene, CDR1 is SGDLS and CDR2 is YYNGEE. The CDR3 sequence is 17 residues long. The V gene end was trimmed by 0 bases and the J gene end by 2 bases; junction bases not matched to a gene: 10. CDR3 bases: TGTGCCAGCAGCGTAGGGCCCGGGGGGGGGCGGACCTACGAGCAGTACTTC. This codes for CASSVGPGGGRTYEQYF.

The chain recombines TRBV5-1 with TRBJ2-2; 10 nucleotides agree with TRBD1. The ends lost 2 bases at V and 0 bases at J; junction bases unmatched: 1. This CDR3 has 16 amino acids. Germline CDR1 is SGHRS and CDR2 is YFSETQ. The CDR3 reads CASSFGQGANTGELFF. CDR3 sequence (DNA): TGCGCCAGCAGCTTTGGACAGGGGGCGAACACCGGGGAGCTGTTTTTT.

This chain's CDR3 is CASSRGFSSYEQYF. CDR3 in DNA: TGTGCCAGCAGTAGGGGATTTTCCTCCTACGAGCAGTACTTC. The chain links TRBV6-1 to TRBJ2-7; tentative D call: TRBD1 (5 bases). Germline values: CDR1 MNHNS, CDR2 SASEGT. CDR3 length equals 14 residues. Trimming stripped 5 bases from V and 0 bases from J, with 11 bases between.

The rearrangement joins TRBV5-6 to TRBJ1-1; 8 nucleotides match TRBD1. After removal of 0 bases from V and 11 bases from J, the junction contained 12 bases not matched to a gene. In germline, CDR1 is SGHDT, CDR2 YYEEEE. The CDR3 covers 15 residues. The CDR3: CASSLAATGDISAFF. The CDR3 bases are TGTGCCAGCAGCTTGGCCGCGACAGGGGACATCTCCGCTTTCTTT.

This chain's CDR3 is CASSLRGGVYNEQFF. The CDR3 nucleotides read TGTGCCAGCAGCTTACGCGGGGGGGTTTACAATGAGCAGTTCTTC. The chain carries TRBV11-3 and TRBJ2-1, with 9 bases fitting TRBD2. The V and J ends lost 2 bases and 4 bases, in that order; junction bases with no gene match: 3. From germline, CDR1 is SGHNT and CDR2 YENEEA. The CDR3 contains 15 residues. The full variable domain, with the rest looked up from reference TRBV11-3 and TRBJ2-1, is EAGVVQSPRYKIIEKKQPVAFWCNPISGHNTLYWYLQNLGQGPELLIRYENEEAVDDSQLPKDRFSAERLKGVDSTLKIQPAELGDSAVYLCASSLRGGVYNEQFFGPGTRLTVL.

This chain links TRBV9 with TRBJ2-1; 10 nucleotides line up with TRBD2. The ends lost 0 bases at V and 0 bases at J; junction bases unmatched: 6. The CDR3 runs to 18 residues. CDR1 and CDR2 from the germline V gene are SGDLS and YYNGEE. DNA for the CDR3: TGTGCCAGCAGCGTAGTTAGCGGGGGGCCCTTCTCCTACAATGAGCAGTTCTTC. Its protein is CASSVVSGGPFSYNEQFF.

This clone was picked up a small number of times. This chain uses TRBV7-9 with TRBJ1-5; D gene ambiguous. V lost 5 bases and J lost 4, with 6 bases in between. The germline gives CDR1 SEHNR, CDR2 FQNEAQ (reference sequence). The CDR3 covers 12 residues. Here the CDR3 DNA reads TGTGCCAGCAGCGCGGGTAATCAGCCCCAGCATTTT. Protein: CASSAGNQPQHF.

V gene TRBV6-5 combines with J gene TRBJ1-2; D is uncertain. CDR3 size: 13 residues. Per germline, CDR1 MNHEY and CDR2 SVGAGI. Deletions cut 3 bases from V and 6 bases from J, with 11 bases between. This chain's CDR3 is CASSYRGLHGYTF. The CDR3 DNA is TGTGCCAGCAGTTATCGGGGTCTGCATGGCTACACCTTC.